Each of the 31 T cell receptor beta chains below was sequenced from the same sample in a study of T cell changes during pregnancy in multiple sclerosis (dated by TCRdb to between 2019 and 2020). The library was produced with the immunoSEQ multiplex PCR assay. Not all clones reach the TCRdb copy of this immuneACCESS table, which keeps in-frame sequences only. Checked studies attribute under half of the gap to unresolved V genes and leave the rest unexplained. The table for this sample lists fewer than 50,000 clones; 92% of them were counted only once. The ten largest make up about 6.1% of the sample. Sample: CD8+ T cells from peripheral blood mononuclear cells, taken in the third trimester of pregnancy. All receptors derive from a female donor with multiple sclerosis, enrolled in a pregnancy study.

This clone has only one observation. The chain combines TRBV27 with TRBJ2-2; 8 bases line up with TRBD2. This CDR3 is built from 16 residues. Germline V CDR1 and CDR2: MNHEY, SMNVEV (reference sequence). Trimming took 8 bases from V and 2 from J; bases not matched to a gene: 10. CDR3 sequence: CASGAWRGVNTGELFF. The CDR3 DNA is TGTGCCAGCGGCGCCTGGCGGGGGGTAAACACCGGGGAGCTGTTTTTT.

The chain has TRBV19 and TRBJ2-7; 11 nucleotides line up with TRBD2. V trimming: 3 bases; J trimming: 2 bases; junction bases outside the gene matches: 3. This CDR3 is 15 amino acids long. CDR1 and CDR2 (germline): LNHDA, SQIVND (reference sequence). CDR3 in DNA: TGTGCCAGTAGTATGGGACTAGCGGAGCCCTACGAGCAGTACTTC. Amino acids: CASSMGLAEPYEQYF.

By frequency in the sample, this clone is large (0.1 to 1%). This chain joins TRBV6-4 and TRBJ2-2; 11 positions match TRBD2. This CDR3 is built from 16 residues. Germline CDR1 is MRHNA and CDR2 is SNTAGT. Unmatched junction bases numbered 0, after V lost 2 bases and J lost 1 base. The CDR3 DNA sequence: TGTGCCAGCAGTGACGGGACTAGCGGGAACACCGGGGAGCTGTTTTTT. It encodes CASSDGTSGNTGELFF.

The count of this clone is one. V is TRBV7-2 and J is TRBJ1-2; 11 bases align to TRBD1. This CDR3 spans 17 amino acids. CDR1 SGHTA and CDR2 FQGNSA come from the germline V gene. The junction had 12 bases not matched to a gene; V was cut back by 6 bases and J by 3 bases. The CDR3 is CASSKGTGGYKHYGYTF. CDR3 DNA: TGTGCCAGCAGTAAGGGGACAGGGGGTTATAAACACTATGGCTACACCTTC.

The CDR3 protein is CASRALPGQDNEKLFF. As DNA, the CDR3 is TGTGCCAGCAGAGCCTTACCGGGACAGGATAATGAAAAACTGTTTTTT. The chain links TRBV6-6 to TRBJ1-4; 8 bases agree with TRBD1. The CDR3 contains 16 residues. Germline V gene lookup returns CDR1 MNHNY and CDR2 SVGAGI (reference sequence). V dropped 6 bases and J dropped 4; count of bases not matched to a gene: 10.

The CDR3 sequence: CASSYGTGKTEAFF. Here the CDR3 DNA reads TGTGCCAGTAGTTATGGGACAGGGAAGACTGAAGCTTTCTTT. This chain links TRBV19 with TRBJ1-1; TRBD1 agrees at 9 bases. The CDR3 sequence is 14 residues long. Germline V gene data show CDR1 as LNHDA and CDR2 as SQIVND (reference sequence). Trimming took 5 bases from V and 5 from J; bases not matched to a gene: 6.

V gene TRBV25-1 combines with J gene TRBJ1-5; 9 nucleotides agree with TRBD1. V lost 8 bases and J lost 3; bases outside the gene matches: 8. CDR3 size: 15 residues. CDR1 MGHDK and CDR2 SYGVNS come from the germline V gene. The CDR3 protein is CASSGQGGLNQPQHF. For the CDR3, the DNA is TGTGCCAGCTCGGGACAGGGAGGGCTCAATCAGCCCCAGCATTTT.

V and J are TRBV28 and TRBJ2-7, with 9 bases fitting TRBD1. Germline CDR1 and CDR2: MDHEN and SYDVKM. The trim removed 4 bases at V and 2 bases at J, leaving 9 bases unmatched. The CDR3 is 16 residues long. CDR3 protein: CASSSRRDRETYEQYF. The CDR3 coding sequence is TGTGCCAGCAGTTCTCGTCGGGACAGGGAAACCTACGAGCAGTACTTC.

This chain uses TRBV11-2 with TRBJ2-7; the match to TRBD2 covers 9 bases. Trimming cost V 0 bases and J 7 bases; bases outside gene matches: 16. This CDR3 is built from 18 residues. Per the germline V gene, CDR1 is SGHAT and CDR2 is FQNNGV. For the CDR3, the DNA is TGTGCCAGCAGCTTAGACCCAGAGTGGGCGGGAGGGCTCGGTGAGCAGTACTTC. It specifies CASSLDPEWAGGLGEQYF.

The gene calls are TRBV30 and TRBJ1-1; D is unresolved. CDR1 GTSNPN and CDR2 SVGIG come from the germline V gene (reference sequence). The CDR3 runs 13 residues. V lost 4 bases and J 1 base, leaving 10 bases between the germline ends. Written as DNA, the CDR3 is TGTGCCTGGACGCGGGGAACGAACACTGAAGCTTTCTTT. Its translation is CAWTRGTNTEAFF.

The rearrangement links TRBV7-9 to TRBJ2-1; D may be TRBD1 (6 bases). The CDR3 extends over 16 amino acids. Germline V CDR1 and CDR2: SEHNR, FQNEAQ (reference sequence). V was cut by 5 bases and J by 6 bases, with 20 bases left in between. Here the CDR3 reads CASSPLPGGAGNEQFF. For the CDR3, the DNA is TGTGCCAGCAGCCCACTTCCTGGGGGCGCCGGCAATGAGCAGTTCTTC.

This clone was observed a handful of times. V usage is TRBV19 and J usage is TRBJ1-2; 12 bases map to TRBD1. The CDR3 is made up of 16 amino acids. V trimming: 3 bases; J trimming: 4 bases; junction bases outside the gene matches: 6. Germline loops: CDR1 LNHDA, CDR2 SQIVND (reference sequence). The CDR3 DNA reads TGTGCCAGTAGTATCATCGGGACAGGGGGCTTCTATGGCTACACCTTC. It is translated as CASSIIGTGGFYGYTF.

This clone has a handful of counts. Written as DNA, the CDR3 is TGCAGCGCGACCGGGACAGACACTGAAGCTTTCTTT. As protein: CSATGTDTEAFF. This chain joins TRBV29-1 and TRBJ1-1; 7 nucleotides align to TRBD1. CDR1 and CDR2 (germline): SQVTM, ANQGSEA. With 7 bases clipped from V and 3 bases from J, the junction kept 5 bases outside the gene matches. This CDR3 spans 12 amino acids.

This chain links TRBV28 with TRBJ1-3, with 8 bases that match TRBD1. Germline loops: CDR1 MDHEN, CDR2 SYDVKM. The CDR3 has 13 amino acids. With V trimmed by 6 bases and J by 4 bases, 2 bases remained unmatched. The CDR3 DNA reads TGTGCCAGCAGGGACAGGGCCGGAAACACCATATATTTT. Protein: CASRDRAGNTIYF. The full variable domain, with the rest looked up from reference TRBV28 and TRBJ1-3, is DVKVTQSSRYLVKRTGEKVFLECVQDMDHENMFWYRQDPGLGLRLIYFSYDVKMKEKGDIPEGYSVSREKKERFSLILESASTNQTSMYLCASRDRAGNTIYFGEGSWLTVV.

The V call is TRBV7-9, the J call TRBJ2-3, with D possibly being TRBD2 (6 bases). The CDR3 has 16 amino acids. CDR1 and CDR2 from the germline V gene are SEHNR and FQNEAQ (reference sequence). Trimming left V 1 base short and J 1 base short, with 12 bases between. The CDR3 reads CASSLDLATRTDTQYF. CDR3 in DNA: TGTGCCAGCAGCTTAGACCTAGCGACCCGCACAGATACGCAGTATTTT.

The genes are TRBV11-2 and TRBJ1-4; D uncertain. The CDR3 runs to 15 residues. V lost 5 bases and J 3 bases, leaving 13 bases between the germline ends. Germline V lookup: CDR1 SGHAT, CDR2 FQNNGV. The CDR3 DNA reads as TGTGCCAGCAGCCATAACGTCGGGTCTAATGAAAAACTGTTTTTT. This encodes CASSHNVGSNEKLFF.

The chain is built from TRBV28 and TRBJ2-5; 13 positions match TRBD2. V dropped 8 bases and J dropped 4; count of bases not matched to a gene: 4. Germline loops: CDR1 MDHEN, CDR2 SYDVKM. This CDR3 region has 14 residues. The CDR3 region has the DNA TGTGCCAGCGCGCGACTAGCGGGAGGAGAGACCCAGTACTTC. This encodes CASARLAGGETQYF.

The chain employs TRBV7-3 and TRBJ2-4; a weak D match, TRBD2 (6 bases). The V end was cut by 5 bases, the J end by 3 bases, with 23 bases between. The CDR3 is 18 amino acids. The germline CDR1 and CDR2 sequences are SGHTA and FQGTGA. CDR3 nucleotide sequence: TGTGCCAGCAGCGGCCCCGGGGGAGCGAAAGCGGGCAAAAACATTCAGTACTTC. This gives the protein CASSGPGGAKAGKNIQYF.

The rearrangement uses TRBV4-2 and TRBJ2-1; 8 bases agree with TRBD2. The germline V gene has CDR1 LGHNA and CDR2 YNFKEQ. This CDR3 is 15 amino acids long. J was trimmed by 6 bases and V by 1 base; bases with no gene match: 5. CDR3 nucleotides: TGTGCCAGCAGCCAAGGGCGGGGGGTGGTCAATGAGCAGTTCTTC. This encodes CASSQGRGVVNEQFF.

This chain connects TRBV19 to TRBJ2-7, with 7 bases matching TRBD1. V dropped 4 bases and J dropped 2; count of bases not matched to a gene: 8. CDR1 is LNHDA, CDR2 SQIVND, per germline (reference sequence). This CDR3 has 15 amino acids. CDR3 nucleotide sequence: TGTGCCAGTAGTAGCTCCCGGACAGGAGCCTACGAGCAGTACTTC. It encodes CASSSSRTGAYEQYF.

On this clone: Other DNA sequences of this sample code for an identical CDR3. The CDR3 protein is CAWSVPGPLSGANVLTF. The CDR3 DNA sequence: TGTGCCTGGAGTGTCCCAGGGCCTCTCTCTGGGGCCAACGTCCTGACTTTC. The chain uses TRBV30 and TRBJ2-6; tentative D call: TRBD1 (5 bases). Looked up from germline, CDR1 is GTSNPN and CDR2 is SVGIG (reference sequence). The CDR3 has 17 residues. Trimming took 0 bases from V and 0 from J, leaving 12 bases between them. The variable domain in full, completed from reference TRBV30 and TRBJ2-6, reads SQTIHQWPATLVQPVGSPLSLECTVEGTSNPNLYWYRQAAGRGLQLLFYSVGIGQISSEVPQNLSASRPQDRQFILSSKKLLLSDSGFYLCAWSVPGPLSGANVLTFGAGSRLTVL.

This chain connects TRBV27 to TRBJ1-5; D call uncertain. Trimming removed 0 bases from V and 4 bases from J, with 4 bases in between. CDR3 length equals 13 residues. The germline gives CDR1 MNHEY, CDR2 SMNVEV (reference sequence). CDR3: CASSLSLNQPQHF. The CDR3 DNA reads TGTGCCAGCAGTTTATCCCTTAATCAGCCCCAGCATTTT.

This clone was seen more than once but under ten times. The chain combines TRBV11-2 with TRBJ2-3, with 8 bases identical to TRBD1. The germline gives CDR1 SGHAT, CDR2 FQNNGV. This CDR3 contains 14 residues. With V trimmed by 5 bases and J by 4 bases, 5 bases remained unmatched. CDR3 nucleotides: TGTGCCAGCAGCGAGGGCAGGGGGCCAGATACGCAGTATTTT. Its protein is CASSEGRGPDTQYF.

V usage is TRBV4-3 and J usage is TRBJ2-1; D may be TRBD2 (6 bases). V was cut by 0 bases and J by 6 bases, with 9 bases left in between. The CDR3 totals 14 residues. Germline assignment: CDR1 LGHNA and CDR2 YSLEER. This CDR3 reads CASSQDIAANEQFF. The CDR3, as DNA: TGCGCCAGCAGCCAAGATATAGCGGCCAATGAGCAGTTCTTC.

The rearrangement links TRBV5-1 to TRBJ2-7; D not certain. The CDR3 runs 15 residues. Germline CDR1 and CDR2: SGHRS and YFSETQ. The ends were cut back, 0 bases at V and 2 bases at J, with 12 bases in the middle. The CDR3 region is CASSLVEAFPYEQYF. CDR3 sequence (DNA): TGCGCCAGCAGCTTGGTCGAGGCGTTCCCCTACGAGCAGTACTTC.

The chain joins TRBV7-9 to TRBJ1-5, with D possibly being TRBD1 (5 bases). Trimming shortened V by 5 bases and J by 4 bases, and 12 bases separated the two germline ends. In germline, CDR1 is SEHNR, CDR2 FQNEAQ (reference sequence). The CDR3 loop spans 14 amino acids. The CDR3 coding sequence is TGTGCCAGCAGCCCGGGACGGGGGAATCAGCCCCAGCATTTT. Translating it yields CASSPGRGNQPQHF. Full variable domain (outside the CDR3, taken from reference TRBV7-9 and TRBJ1-5): DTGVSQNPRHKITKRGQNVTFRCDPISEHNRLYWYRQTLGQGPEFLTYFQNEAQLEKSRLLSDRFSAERPKGSFSTLEIQRTEQGDSAMYLCASSPGRGNQPQHFGDGTRLSIL.

This clone was seen once. The chain joins TRBV4-1 to TRBJ2-1, with 11 bases lining up with TRBD2. The V gene end was trimmed by 4 bases and the J gene end by 8 bases; junction bases not matched to a gene: 7. The germline gives CDR1 MGHRA, CDR2 YSYEKL. The CDR3 runs 15 residues. The CDR3 region is CASSLTSGIWDEQFF. CDR3 in DNA: TGCGCCAGCAGCCTGACTAGCGGGATCTGGGATGAGCAGTTCTTC.

This rearrangement joins TRBV7-9 to TRBJ1-2; 7 nucleotides agree with TRBD1. The CDR3 sequence is 15 residues long. V dropped 5 bases and J dropped 8; count of bases not matched to a gene: 14. Germline V lookup: CDR1 SEHNR, CDR2 FQNEAQ (reference sequence). The CDR3 DNA is TGTGCCAGCAGCCACCGCCAGACAGGGATCTTAGGCTACACCTTC. Protein: CASSHRQTGILGYTF.

The chain carries TRBV19 and TRBJ1-3; a possible D gene is TRBD1 (6 bases). CDR1 and CDR2 (germline): LNHDA, SQIVND (reference sequence). With 11 bases removed from V and 3 bases from J, the gap between germline ends came to 14 bases. The CDR3 length is 13 residues. Written as DNA, the CDR3 is TGTGCCTCTATAAAGGGGGTTGGAAACACCATATATTTT. Protein sequence: CASIKGVGNTIYF.

The chain links TRBV29-1 to TRBJ1-2; 7 bases agree with TRBD1. The germline CDR1 and CDR2 sequences are SQVTM and ANQGSEA. The CDR3 is 16 residues long. Germline trimming cut 2 bases from V and 5 bases from J; bases unmatched to any gene: 14. Here the CDR3 DNA reads TGCAGCGTTGAAAGCCCTGTGAAGGGGGCTTGGTATGGCTACACCTTC. Its protein is CSVESPVKGAWYGYTF.

This chain uses TRBV5-1 with TRBJ2-3, with 16 bases fitting TRBD2. Germline-derived CDR1 and CDR2 are SGHRS and YFSETQ. The CDR3 consists of 18 residues. With 3 bases clipped from V and 1 base from J, the junction kept 5 bases outside the gene matches. DNA of the CDR3: TGCGCCAGCAGCTCGGGACTAGCGGGAGGGCAGGGCACAGATACGCAGTATTTT. This codes for CASSSGLAGGQGTDTQYF.